This T cell receptor beta chain derives from a study of long-term antiretroviral therapy in people with HIV. The study's findings and limits: The clones with expansion before ART were dominant in the repertoire at all time points. Viral resistance, ART adherence and therapy changes all lacked available data.

With survey level as its setting, the immunoSEQ assay was v3.0. Clones were sequenced by immunoSEQ multiplex PCR, and TCRdb holds only the in-frame ones, with some missing. Counted here are tens of thousands of clones, roughly 73% occurring once; the ten biggest clones make up roughly 10%. Trimming took off 5 bases at V and 1 base at J, with 11 bases between the two ends. Germline V CDR1 and CDR2: SEHNR, FQNEAQ (reference sequence). The CDR3 totals 14 residues. The United States was where all participants with HIV were treated. Samples held roughly 1-11 million cryopreserved PBMC, and DNA extraction followed. On this clone itself: The antigen is undetermined.

The sequencing here drew on unsorted PBMCs, taken 1.5 years before starting antiretroviral therapy. The receptor's source is a man aged 18 to 29 with HIV. The chain uses TRBV7-9 and TRBJ1-1; D is possibly TRBD1 (6 bases). This chain's CDR3 is CASSLMTGNTEAFF. The CDR3 nucleotides are TGTGCCAGCAGCCTTATGACAGGGAACACTGAAGCTTTCTTT.